These T cell receptor beta chains were read from a single sample in a study of T cells after yellow fever vaccination. TCRdb reprocessed the 5' RACE reads via MiXCR and lists one record per CDR3 protein. This table has 200,000 to 300,000 distinct CDR3 sequences, approximately 3.6% appearing once. The sequencing used PBMCs, collected 15 days after the yellow fever booster vaccination. The receptors derive from a man between 18 and 35 years old who received the YFV17D yellow fever vaccine. Both conserved end residues are part of each CDR3. The order of the fields is D gene, clone size, J gene, V gene, CDR3 protein, CDR3 DNA. A D gene is named only where the DNA matches it firmly. Rows give clone size only sometimes, using once, few, many, or a class for an expanded clone.

TRBD2 many TRBJ2-2 TRBV12-3/TRBV12-4 CASSTGTSGGSGELFF TGTGCCAGCAGTACCGGGACTAGCGGGGGATCCGGGGAGCTGTTTTTT
NA few TRBJ2-1 TRBV7-2 CASSLARGWRGSYNEQFF TGTGCCAGCAGCTTAGCGAGGGGTTGGCGGGGATCCTACAATGAGCAGTTCTTC
NA many TRBJ1-1 TRBV7-2 CASSRGGRAEAFF TGTGCCAGCAGCCGGGGTGGCCGCGCTGAAGCTTTCTTT
NA many TRBJ2-2 TRBV29-1 CSAARTSDTGELFF TGCAGCGCCGCCCGGACAAGTGACACCGGGGAGCTGTTTTTT
NA many TRBJ2-6 TRBV12-3/TRBV12-4 CASAPVGANVLTF TGTGCCAGCGCCCCGGTGGGGGCCAACGTCCTGACTTTC
TRBD2 many TRBJ2-3 TRBV5-1 CASSLEWASGPTDTQYF TGCGCCAGCAGCTTGGAATGGGCTAGCGGGCCCACAGATACGCAGTATTTT
NA many TRBJ2-1 TRBV24-1 CATSGMVRSGVNEQFF TGTGCCACCAGTGGCATGGTCAGATCGGGCGTCAATGAGCAGTTCTTC
NA many TRBJ2-3 TRBV20-1 CSACGDIGTDTQYF TGCAGTGCTTGCGGGGATATCGGCACAGATACGCAGTATTTT
TRBD2 many TRBJ2-1 TRBV18 CASSPMTSGAGYNEQFF TGTGCCAGCTCACCAATGACTAGCGGGGCCGGATACAATGAGCAGTTCTTC
NA many TRBJ1-2 TRBV7-9 CASSSTQGIGAYGYTF TGTGCCAGCAGCTCGACCCAGGGAATAGGGGCCTATGGCTACACCTTC
TRBD1 many TRBJ1-2 TRBV7-9 CASSPKTGGAIGYTF TGTGCCAGCAGCCCCAAGACAGGGGGCGCGATTGGCTACACCTTC
NA many TRBJ2-1 TRBV15 CATSPRTVNEQFF TGTGCCACCAGCCCCCGGACAGTTAATGAGCAGTTCTTC
TRBD1 many TRBJ2-1 TRBV6-4 CASRGQGTDNEQFF TGTGCCAGCAGAGGACAGGGGACCGACAATGAGCAGTTCTTC
NA many TRBJ2-3 TRBV6-2/TRBV6-3 CASRVMARNTQYF TGTGCCAGCAGGGTCATGGCCAGGAATACGCAGTATTTT
NA many TRBJ2-7 TRBV6-2/TRBV6-3 CASTPTGRYEQYF TGTGCCAGCACCCCGACAGGGAGGTACGAGCAGTACTTC
NA many TRBJ2-3 TRBV7-3 CASSLFGGTDTQYF TGTGCCAGCAGCTTATTCGGGGGCACAGATACGCAGTATTTT
NA many TRBJ2-7 TRBV20-1 CSANAGAGGYEQYF TGCAGTGCTAATGCAGGGGCTGGGGGCTACGAGCAGTACTTC
NA many TRBJ2-7 TRBV5-1 CASSKSGFHEQYF TGCGCCAGCAGCAAGTCAGGGTTCCACGAGCAGTACTTC
TRBD2 many TRBJ2-7 TRBV7-2 CASSLMSSGNEQYF TGTGCCAGCAGCTTAATGTCTAGCGGCAACGAGCAGTACTTC
NA many TRBJ2-2 TRBV7-2 CASSLWAAGDTGELFF TGTGCCAGCAGCTTATGGGCCGCAGGGGACACCGGGGAGCTGTTTTTT
NA many TRBJ1-5 TRBV7-6 CASSLVGGRGDQPQHF TGTGCCAGCAGCTTAGTGGGGGGCCGCGGGGATCAGCCCCAGCATTTT
NA many TRBJ2-7 TRBV2 CASSDVGRAEQYF TGTGCCAGCAGTGACGTGGGACGTGCCGAGCAGTACTTC
NA many TRBJ2-7 TRBV6-6 CASSFPTEVPTYEQYF TGTGCCAGCAGTTTCCCTACCGAAGTTCCTACCTACGAGCAGTACTTC
NA few TRBJ1-1 TRBV19 CAIQGYTEAFF TGTGCCATACAGGGTTACACTGAAGCTTTCTTT
TRBD2 many TRBJ2-7 TRBV20-1 CSASSSGGAAYF TGCAGTGCTAGTTCTAGCGGGGGGGCCGCGTACTTC
NA many TRBJ2-2 TRBV24-1 CATSDHLGQSGELFF TGTGCCACCAGTGACCACCTCGGACAGTCCGGGGAGCTGTTTTTT
NA many TRBJ2-1 TRBV12-3/TRBV12-4 CASSLLPANEQFF TGTGCCAGCAGTTTATTACCGGCCAATGAGCAGTTCTTC
NA many TRBJ1-1 TRBV7-2 CASSTDMNTEAFF TGTGCCAGCAGCACGGACATGAACACTGAAGCTTTCTTT
NA many TRBJ2-1 TRBV29-1 CSVAGAHNEQFF TGCAGCGTTGCAGGGGCCCACAATGAGCAGTTCTTC
NA many TRBJ2-7 TRBV30 CAWSAFYEQYF TGTGCCTGGAGTGCTTTCTACGAGCAGTACTTC
TRBD1 many TRBJ2-5 TRBV19 CASSIDWTGQATQYF TGTGCCAGTAGTATAGATTGGACAGGACAAGCGACCCAGTACTTC
TRBD1 many TRBJ1-4 TRBV7-9 CASSSMTGGSNEKLFF TGTGCCAGCAGCTCCATGACAGGGGGCTCTAATGAAAAACTGTTTTTT
NA NA TRBJ2-3 TRBV21-1 CASKPGTSMYF TGTGCCAGCAAACCCGGGACTAGCATGTATTTT
TRBD2 many TRBJ2-7 TRBV6-5 CASSTSGSYEQYF TGTGCCAGCAGTACTAGCGGGTCCTACGAGCAGTACTTC
TRBD1 many TRBJ2-1 TRBV6-5 CASSDRGSVNEQFF TGTGCCAGCAGTGACAGGGGGTCGGTTAATGAGCAGTTCTTC
NA many TRBJ2-7 TRBV7-3 CASSYHRDYEQYF TGTGCCAGCAGCTATCACAGGGACTACGAGCAGTACTTC
NA few TRBJ1-1 TRBV2 CASRPSTRGGTEAFF TGTGCCAGCAGGCCCTCCACGAGGGGCGGGACTGAAGCTTTCTTT
NA many TRBJ1-4 TRBV10-3 CAIKGATENEKLFF TGTGCCATCAAGGGTGCCACGGAAAATGAAAAACTGTTTTTT
NA many TRBJ1-6 TRBV12-3/TRBV12-4 CASSLRGFNSPLHF TGTGCCAGCAGTTTGAGGGGGTTTAATTCACCCCTCCACTTT
NA many TRBJ1-4 TRBV12-3/TRBV12-4 CASSRHPTNEKLFF TGTGCCAGCAGCCGACACCCAACTAATGAAAAACTGTTTTTT
TRBD1 many TRBJ2-1 TRBV5-1 CASSLEPTGAHEQFF TGCGCCAGCAGCTTGGAACCTACAGGGGCGCATGAGCAGTTCTTC
NA many TRBJ2-3 TRBV29-1 CSVEGVAVVTDTQYF TGCAGCGTTGAAGGGGTAGCCGTTGTTACAGATACGCAGTATTTT
NA few TRBJ2-1 TRBV5-1 CASSLVPLGHDGNEQFF TGCGCCAGCAGCTTGGTACCATTGGGGCACGACGGCAATGAGCAGTTCTTC